These 14 T cell receptor beta chains share one sample of origin, sequenced in a study of brain metastases from non-small cell lung cancer. Sequencing was performed with immunoSEQ multiplex PCR; in TCRdb, only in-frame clones are kept and a portion is missing. The table has around 3,000 clones, 88% seen once. Sequencing used primary lung tumor tissue. All receptors come from a donor aged 40 or over with non-small cell lung cancer.

This rearrangement joins TRBV25-1 to TRBJ2-2; no definite D call. Germline CDR1 MGHDK, CDR2 SYGVNS. The V gene lost 9 bases and the J gene lost 1 base, with 3 bases spanning the gap. This CDR3 comprises 11 residues. CDR3 coding DNA: TGTGCCAGTATGAACACCGGGGAGCTGTTTTTT. Translating it yields CASMNTGELFF. The variable domain in full, completed from reference TRBV25-1 and TRBJ2-2, reads EADIYQTPRYLVIGTGKKITLECSQTMGHDKMYWYQQDPGMELHLIHYSYGVNSTEKGDLSSESTVSRIRTEHFPLTLESARPSHTSQYLCASMNTGELFFGEGSRLTVL.

This clone was seen only once. The gene calls are TRBV19 and TRBJ2-1, with D possibly matching TRBD1 (5 bases). From germline, CDR1 is LNHDA and CDR2 SQIVND (reference sequence). Trimming removed 4 bases from V and 4 bases from J, with 11 bases in between. The CDR3 totals 14 residues. The CDR3 loop reads CASSRRGTYNEQFF. The DNA of the CDR3 is TGTGCCAGTAGTAGAAGGGGCACGTACAATGAGCAGTTCTTC.

DNA of the CDR3: TGCGCCAGCAGCTTACAGGGGGGGAACACTGAAGCTTTCTTT. Protein product: CASSLQGGNTEAFF. This chain uses TRBV5-1 with TRBJ1-1, with TRBD1 matching 8 bases. The CDR3 contains 14 residues. Germline V gene lookup returns CDR1 SGHRS and CDR2 YFSETQ. Trimming removed 2 bases from V and 1 base from J; junction bases left unmatched: 1.

The chain combines TRBV7-9 with TRBJ2-1, with 11 bases matching TRBD2. Germline values: CDR1 SEHNR, CDR2 FQNEAQ (reference sequence). The V and J ends lost 4 bases and 5 bases, in that order; junction bases with no gene match: 13. The CDR3 totals 18 residues. CDR3 coding DNA: TGTGCCAGCAGCTCCTCATTATTAGCGGGAGGGCCCCACAATGAGCAGTTCTTC. Translation: CASSSSLLAGGPHNEQFF.

The rearrangement links TRBV13 to TRBJ2-7, with a possible D match to TRBD1 (6 bases). The germline V gene has CDR1 PRHDT and CDR2 FYEKMQ (reference sequence). Between the trimmed V and J ends, which lost 4 bases and 0 bases, there was a span of 10 bases. CDR3 length: 14 amino acids. In DNA, the CDR3 is TGTGCCAGCAGCTCTCGACAGGTCTCCTACGAGCAGTACTTC. As protein: CASSSRQVSYEQYF.

The CDR3 region is CASSLRVNYGYTF. CDR3 DNA sequence: TGTGCCAGCAGCTTGAGGGTTAACTATGGCTACACCTTC. The chain combines TRBV7-9 with TRBJ1-2; D ambiguous. The V end lost 3 bases, the J end lost 1 base, and 6 bases lay between the germline ends. This CDR3 contains 13 residues. Germline CDR1 and CDR2: SEHNR and FQNEAQ (reference sequence).

As regards this clone: At one end, the junction sequence differs from germline, possibly due to a read error. The chain employs TRBV19 and TRBJ1-1; D is unclear. The length of the CDR3 is 14 residues. CDR1 and CDR2 (germline): LNHDA, SQIVND (reference sequence). CDR3 nucleotides: TGTGCCACCTCCCTGTGGGGAATGAACACTGAAGTTTTCTTT. It translates to CATSLWGMNTEVFF.

This chain uses TRBV2 with TRBJ1-5; D is perhaps TRBD1 (5 bases). The germline V gene encodes CDR1 SNHLY and CDR2 FYNNEI. V shed 1 base and J shed 15 bases, with 16 bases lying between them. CDR3 length equals 13 residues. The CDR3: CASSEDVSGTPHF. The CDR3 DNA is TGTGCCAGCAGTGAAGATGTGTCCGGGACCCCGCATTTT.

The rearrangement links TRBV28 to TRBJ2-7; no clear D gene. This CDR3 is 12 amino acids long. Germline loops: CDR1 MDHEN, CDR2 SYDVKM. V shed 6 bases and J shed 3 bases, with 9 bases lying between them. In DNA, the CDR3 is TGTGCCAGCAGCCAGACCTTCTACGAGCAGTACTTC. Translating gives CASSQTFYEQYF. Full variable domain (missing parts from reference TRBV28 and TRBJ2-7): DVKVTQSSRYLVKRTGEKVFLECVQDMDHENMFWYRQDPGLGLRLIYFSYDVKMKEKGDIPEGYSVSREKKERFSLILESASTNQTSMYLCASSQTFYEQYFGPGTRLTVT.

The chain joins TRBV7-2 to TRBJ1-1, with D possibly being TRBD1 (6 bases). The germline V gene has CDR1 SGHTA and CDR2 FQGNSA. Trimming cost V 6 bases and J 4 bases, with 12 bases left between them. The CDR3 is 13 amino acids. The CDR3 DNA sequence: TGTGCCAGCAGGGCTACAGGGATCACTGAAGCTTTCTTT. Protein sequence: CASRATGITEAFF.

This clone turned up a few times. The chain has TRBV28 and TRBJ2-1; D call uncertain. Between the trimmed V and J ends, which lost 3 bases and 4 bases, there was a span of 13 bases. The CDR3 covers 15 residues. Germline assignment: CDR1 MDHEN and CDR2 SYDVKM. The chain's CDR3 is CASSLPHLGYNEQFF. The CDR3 coding sequence is TGTGCCAGCAGTTTGCCCCATCTAGGATACAATGAGCAGTTCTTC.

This chain links TRBV28 with TRBJ2-3; D is unresolved. Germline values: CDR1 MDHEN, CDR2 SYDVKM. V shed 5 bases and J shed 0 bases, with 6 bases lying between them. The CDR3 totals 13 residues. The CDR3 is CASSTVSTDTQYF. The CDR3 region has the DNA TGTGCCAGCAGTACCGTGAGCACAGATACGCAGTATTTT.

Of note for this clone: Other DNA sequences of this sample code for an identical CDR3. The chain joins TRBV6-2 or TRBV6-3 to TRBJ1-2; D not certain. The CDR3 loop spans 13 amino acids. Trimming removed 2 bases at V and 3 bases at J, with 7 bases between. CDR1 and CDR2 from the germline V gene are MNHEY and SVGEGT. CDR3 nucleotide sequence: TGTGCCAGCAGTTACGTCCCATACTATGGCTACACCTTC. It encodes CASSYVPYYGYTF.

V usage is TRBV25-1 and J usage is TRBJ2-2; D is ambiguous. Trimming removed 1 base at V and 2 bases at J, with 5 bases between. There are 14 residues in the CDR3. The germline gives CDR1 MGHDK, CDR2 SYGVNS. This CDR3 is CASSEFYNTGELFF. The CDR3 DNA follows: TGTGCCAGCAGTGAATTCTACAACACCGGGGAGCTGTTTTTT.